This T cell receptor beta chain was recovered during a study of cytomegalovirus exposure and HLA in healthy donors. Overall study results and limits: In vitro, three CMV-associated chains proved specific for CMV antigens. An assumption of roughly uniform sequencing depth across donors underlay the presence/absence analyses. TCR association rates varied by HLA locus in a later analysis, with DRB1 highest and HLA-C lowest.

With 60 Vbeta and 13 Jbeta primers, the PCR was carried out. Produced via immunoSEQ multiplex PCR; TCRdb's table is partial and in-frame only. The sample contains tens of thousands of clones, 65% to 85% of which appear only once. A word on this clone: Its cognate antigen is unknown.

Germline assignment: CDR1 MNHEY and CDR2 SVGAGI. The CDR3 spans 13 residues. This chain connects TRBV6-5 to TRBJ2-5; 7 bases line up with TRBD1. The J call may be incorrect, as the DNA end agrees better with TRBJ2-7. This clonotype originated in a man in his thirties or forties in good health and CMV-seronegative. Material for sequencing was PBMCs. The CDR3 DNA reads TGTGCCAGCAAGGGGGCTCAGGTGGGCGAGCAGTACTTC. Amino acid sequence: CASKGAQVGEQYF.